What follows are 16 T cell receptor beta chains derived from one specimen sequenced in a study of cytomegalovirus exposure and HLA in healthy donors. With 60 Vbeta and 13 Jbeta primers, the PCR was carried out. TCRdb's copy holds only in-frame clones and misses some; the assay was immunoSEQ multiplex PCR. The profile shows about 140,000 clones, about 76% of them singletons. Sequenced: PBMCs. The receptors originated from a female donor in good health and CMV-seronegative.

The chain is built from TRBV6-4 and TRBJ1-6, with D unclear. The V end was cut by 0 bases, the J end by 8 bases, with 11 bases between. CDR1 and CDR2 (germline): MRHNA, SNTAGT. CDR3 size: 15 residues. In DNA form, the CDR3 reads TGTGCCAGCAGTGACTCAGGAGGGATTCATTCACCCCTCCACTTT. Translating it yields CASSDSGGIHSPLHF.

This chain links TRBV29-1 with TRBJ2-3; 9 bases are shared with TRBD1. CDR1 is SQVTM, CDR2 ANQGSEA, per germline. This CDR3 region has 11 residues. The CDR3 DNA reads TGCAGTCCTCTGACAGGGGGTACGCAGTATTTT. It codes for CSPLTGGTQYF.

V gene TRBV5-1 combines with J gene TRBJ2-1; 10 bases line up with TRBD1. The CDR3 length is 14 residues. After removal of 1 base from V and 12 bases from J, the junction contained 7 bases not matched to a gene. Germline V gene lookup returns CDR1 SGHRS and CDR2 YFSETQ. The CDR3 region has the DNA TGCGCCAGCAGCTTGCGACAGGGGGCCCAGGCGCAGTTCTTC. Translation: CASSLRQGAQAQFF. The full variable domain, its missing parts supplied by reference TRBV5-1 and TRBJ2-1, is KAGVTQTPRYLIKTRGQQVTLSCSPISGHRSVSWYQQTPGQGLQFLFEYFSETQRNKGNFPGRFSGRQFSNSRSEMNVSTLELGDSALYLCASSLRQGAQAQFFGPGTRLTVL.

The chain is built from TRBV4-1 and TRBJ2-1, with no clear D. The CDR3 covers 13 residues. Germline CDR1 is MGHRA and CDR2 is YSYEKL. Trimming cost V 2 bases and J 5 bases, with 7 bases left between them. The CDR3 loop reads CASSQPANNEQFF. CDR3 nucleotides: TGCGCCAGCAGCCAACCCGCTAACAATGAGCAGTTCTTC.

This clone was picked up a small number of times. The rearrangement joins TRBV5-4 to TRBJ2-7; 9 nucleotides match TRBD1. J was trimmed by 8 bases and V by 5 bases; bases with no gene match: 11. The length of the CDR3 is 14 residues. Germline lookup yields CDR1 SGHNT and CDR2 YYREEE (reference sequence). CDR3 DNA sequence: TGTGCCAGCAGTTCCGGGACAGGGTTCTCTCAGCAGTACTTC. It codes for CASSSGTGFSQQYF.

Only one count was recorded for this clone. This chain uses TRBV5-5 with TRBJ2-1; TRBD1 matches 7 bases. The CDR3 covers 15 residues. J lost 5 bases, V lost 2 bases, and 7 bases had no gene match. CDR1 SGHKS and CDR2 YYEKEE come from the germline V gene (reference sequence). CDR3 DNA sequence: TGTGCCAGCAGCTTCGCCAGGGGGTACCACAATGAGCAGTTCTTC. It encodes CASSFARGYHNEQFF.

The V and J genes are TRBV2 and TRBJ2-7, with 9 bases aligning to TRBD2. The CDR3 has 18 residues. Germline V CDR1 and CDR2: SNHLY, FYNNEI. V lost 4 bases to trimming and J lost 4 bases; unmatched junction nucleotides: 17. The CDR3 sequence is CASSAHPWASGNPYEQYF. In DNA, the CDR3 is TGTGCCAGCAGTGCCCATCCCTGGGCTAGCGGGAACCCATACGAGCAGTACTTC.

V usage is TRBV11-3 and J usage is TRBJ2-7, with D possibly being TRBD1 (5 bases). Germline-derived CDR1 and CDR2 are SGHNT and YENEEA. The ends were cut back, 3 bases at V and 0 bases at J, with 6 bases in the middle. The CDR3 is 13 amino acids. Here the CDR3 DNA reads TGTGCCAGCAGCTTGGACAACTCCTACGAGCAGTACTTC. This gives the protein CASSLDNSYEQYF.

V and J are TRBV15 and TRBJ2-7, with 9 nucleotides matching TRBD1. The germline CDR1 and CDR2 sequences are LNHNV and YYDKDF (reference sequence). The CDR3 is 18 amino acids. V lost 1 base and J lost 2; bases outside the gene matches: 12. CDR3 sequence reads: CATSRGSNGTGIPYEQYF. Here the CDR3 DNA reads TGTGCCACCAGCAGAGGTTCCAACGGGACAGGGATCCCCTACGAGCAGTACTTC.

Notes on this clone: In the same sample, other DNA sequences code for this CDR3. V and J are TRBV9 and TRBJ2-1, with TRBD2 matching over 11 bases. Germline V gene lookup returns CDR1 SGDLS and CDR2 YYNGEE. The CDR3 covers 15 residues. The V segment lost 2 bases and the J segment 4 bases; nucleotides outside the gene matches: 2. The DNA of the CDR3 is TGTGCCAGCAGCGTGGGGACTAGCGGTTACAATGAGCAGTTCTTC. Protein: CASSVGTSGYNEQFF.

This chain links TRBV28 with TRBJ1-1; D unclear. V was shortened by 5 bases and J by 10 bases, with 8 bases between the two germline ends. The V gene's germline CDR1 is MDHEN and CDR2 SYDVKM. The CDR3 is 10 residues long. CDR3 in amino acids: CASSQVVAFF. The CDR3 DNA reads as TGTGCCAGCAGTCAGGTGGTAGCTTTCTTT.

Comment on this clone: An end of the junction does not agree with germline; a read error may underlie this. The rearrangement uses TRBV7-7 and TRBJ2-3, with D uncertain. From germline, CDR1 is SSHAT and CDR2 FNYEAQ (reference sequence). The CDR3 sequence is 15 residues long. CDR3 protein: CASSPYRRSTDTQYF. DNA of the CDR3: TGTGCTAGCAGCCCCTACCGTAGGAGTACAGATACGCAGTATTTT.

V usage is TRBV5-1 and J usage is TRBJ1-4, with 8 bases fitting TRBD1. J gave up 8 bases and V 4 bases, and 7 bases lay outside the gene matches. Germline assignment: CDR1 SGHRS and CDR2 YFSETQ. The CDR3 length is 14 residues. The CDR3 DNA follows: TGCGCCAGCAGCCCACAGGGGGTGAGAGAAAAACTGTTTTTT. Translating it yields CASSPQGVREKLFF.

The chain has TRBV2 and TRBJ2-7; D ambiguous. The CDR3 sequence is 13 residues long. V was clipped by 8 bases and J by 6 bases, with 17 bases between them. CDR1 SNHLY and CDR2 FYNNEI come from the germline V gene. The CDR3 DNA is TGTGCCAGCCAAACGGGTTTCTTGGGCGAGCAGTACTTC. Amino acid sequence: CASQTGFLGEQYF.

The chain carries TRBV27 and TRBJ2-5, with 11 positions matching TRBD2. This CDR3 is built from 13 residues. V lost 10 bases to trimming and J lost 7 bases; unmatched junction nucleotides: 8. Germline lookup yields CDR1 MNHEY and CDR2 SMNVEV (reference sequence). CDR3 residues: CATGTSGLGTQYF. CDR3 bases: TGTGCCACCGGGACTAGCGGCTTAGGGACCCAGTACTTC.

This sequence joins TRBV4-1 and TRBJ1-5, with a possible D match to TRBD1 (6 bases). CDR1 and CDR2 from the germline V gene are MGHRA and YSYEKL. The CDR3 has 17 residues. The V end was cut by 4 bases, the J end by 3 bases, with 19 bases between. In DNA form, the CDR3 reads TGCGCCAGCAGCCTTGGGGGGGCGGCGGGCCTCAATCAGCCCCAGCATTTT. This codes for CASSLGGAAGLNQPQHF.